This T cell receptor (beta chain) was identified in a study of blood T cell repertoires in COVID-19. The overall study: The United States, Italy and Spain were the sources of the acute and convalescent COVID-19 samples.

Only in-frame clones appear in the TCRdb table, and some are missing; sequencing was by immunoSEQ multiplex PCR. The table lists 130,000 to 150,000 clones, around four fifths of them singletons, with under 3% in the top ten. With 2 bases clipped from V and 5 bases from J, the junction kept 9 bases outside the gene matches. The CDR3 covers 16 residues. Germline CDR1 is MDHEN and CDR2 is SYDVKM. The gene calls are TRBV28 and TRBJ2-5; TRBD2 aligns across 9 bases. This clonotype was sampled from a middle-aged woman with active or convalescent COVID-19. The source material was peripheral blood. The CDR3 nucleotides are TGTGCCAGCAGTTTAGCCGGCGGGGGGGGAAGCGAGACCCAGTACTTC. Protein product: CASSLAGGGGSETQYF. Full variable domain (missing parts from reference TRBV28 and TRBJ2-5): DVKVTQSSRYLVKRTGEKVFLECVQDMDHENMFWYRQDPGLGLRLIYFSYDVKMKEKGDIPEGYSVSREKKERFSLILESASTNQTSMYLCASSLAGGGGSETQYFGPGTRLLVL.